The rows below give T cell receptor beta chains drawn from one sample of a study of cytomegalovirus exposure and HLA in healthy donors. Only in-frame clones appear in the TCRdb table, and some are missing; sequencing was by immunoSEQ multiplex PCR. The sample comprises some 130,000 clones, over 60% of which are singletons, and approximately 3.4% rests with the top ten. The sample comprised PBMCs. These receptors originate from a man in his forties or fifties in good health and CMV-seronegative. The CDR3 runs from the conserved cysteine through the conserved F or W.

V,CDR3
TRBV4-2,CASSQEFRQQVYGYTF
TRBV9,CASSVVTSYNEQFF
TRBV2,CASSDGPYEQYF
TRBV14,CASSQLLDRVEKLFF
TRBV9,CASSPVGQGVYGYTF
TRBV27,CASSLSARVHGYTF
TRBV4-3,CASSQTGANYGYTF
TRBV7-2,CASSPGNPGNTIYF
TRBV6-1,CASSETTGLHYGYTF
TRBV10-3,CAISAQGGTNEKLFF
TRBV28,CASSQAGGLATNEKLFF
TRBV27,CASSLLGGRSSGNTIYF
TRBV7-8,CASSSLRGTDTQYF
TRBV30,CAWDRSNQPQHF
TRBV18,CASSPQGRETQYF
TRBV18,CASSPGQAISYEQYF
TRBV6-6,CASSYSREQYF
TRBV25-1,CASSDPGAGDNEQFF
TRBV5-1,CASSPEGAGVNTGELFF
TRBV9,CASSSSNRENYGYTF
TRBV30,CAWRGAGLTNSYNEQFF
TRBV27,CASSPQGAGEQYF
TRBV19,CASSYGQGPYEQYF
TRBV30,CAWTRTRAGYGYTF
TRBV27,CASSLVGTWSYEQYF
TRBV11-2,CASSLPLYEQYF
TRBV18,CASSPPGQGSPYEQYF
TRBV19,CASSIQVAETQYF
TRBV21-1,CASNCTGERGYEQYF
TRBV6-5,CASSYAGGIQETQYF
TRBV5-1,CASSEGTAYTDTQYF
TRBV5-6,CATLSGGNTDTQYF
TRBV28,CASFPPRGSNQPQHF
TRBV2,CASAPPLSYEQYF
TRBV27,CASRVTGFVSQPQHF
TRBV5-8,CASSTRTYYGNQPQHF
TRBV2,CASRTGGAGNQPQHF
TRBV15,CATSRGRTAPAYEQYF
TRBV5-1,CASSPGGSQETQYF
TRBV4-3,CASSPRGLAGYVGELFF
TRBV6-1,CASSDIGETHNEKLFF
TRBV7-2,CASSLGSAGGPTRELFF
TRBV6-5,CASSGERTEAFF
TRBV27,CASSLGTGAYEQYF
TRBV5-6,CASSLTGYEQYF
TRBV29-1,CSVLPTEEAFF
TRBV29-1,CSVGPGLAVRVVEETQYF
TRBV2,CASSGGTGGYDDGGF
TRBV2,CASSLQGYDYGYTF
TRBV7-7,CASSPQEGRTNEQFF
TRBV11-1,CASSINSGGEQYF
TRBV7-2,CASSLARGAAGNTIYF
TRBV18,CASSPAGGQTNEQFF
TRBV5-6,CASSLARGTGSYNSPLHF
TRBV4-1,CASTSGTSRLDEQFF
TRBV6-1,CASKQGAYGYTF
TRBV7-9,CASSLYGGDYNEQFF
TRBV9,CASSVGWGRLSGNTIYF
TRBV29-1,CSVVAGDSQETQYF
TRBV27,CASGTWAAGQPQHF